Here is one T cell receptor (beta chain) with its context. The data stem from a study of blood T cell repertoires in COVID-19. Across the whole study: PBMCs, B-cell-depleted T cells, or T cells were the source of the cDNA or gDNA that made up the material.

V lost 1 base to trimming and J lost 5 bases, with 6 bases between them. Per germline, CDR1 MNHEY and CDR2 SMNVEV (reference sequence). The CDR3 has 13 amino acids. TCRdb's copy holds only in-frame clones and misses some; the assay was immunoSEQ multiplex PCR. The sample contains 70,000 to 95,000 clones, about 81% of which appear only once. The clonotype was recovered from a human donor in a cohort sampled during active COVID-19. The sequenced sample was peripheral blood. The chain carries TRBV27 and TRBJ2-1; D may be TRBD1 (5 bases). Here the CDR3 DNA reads TGTGCCAGCAGTTTATGGGGCAACAATGAGCAGTTCTTC. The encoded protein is CASSLWGNNEQFF.